This T cell receptor beta chain was sequenced in a study of blood T cell repertoires in COVID-19. At the level of the study: COVID-19 samples, acute and convalescent, were from the United States, Italy and Spain. Nucleic acid was either cDNA or gDNA, and it came from T cells, B-cell-depleted T cells, or PBMCs.

This clone was counted a single time. The CDR3 has 14 residues. V gave up 1 base and J gave up 4 bases, with 10 bases separating them. Germline-derived CDR1 and CDR2 are MNHNS and SASEGT. As handled by the study authors: Reference gene primer amplification yielded estimated nucleated cell counts. Using immunoSEQ multiplex PCR, the repertoire was profiled, and TCRdb retains in-frame clones only, with some absent. V and J calls and clone size are those listed in that table; D and trimming were worked out from the DNA. Of approximately 190,000 clones listed, 80% to 90% are singletons. The source of this sequence is a woman between 65 and 79 years old with active or convalescent COVID-19. The rearrangement links TRBV6-1 to TRBJ1-2, with unresolved D. Material: peripheral blood. CDR3 sequence: CASSEVKTSYGYTF. The DNA for the CDR3 is TGTGCCAGCAGTGAAGTAAAGACAAGCTATGGCTACACCTTC.